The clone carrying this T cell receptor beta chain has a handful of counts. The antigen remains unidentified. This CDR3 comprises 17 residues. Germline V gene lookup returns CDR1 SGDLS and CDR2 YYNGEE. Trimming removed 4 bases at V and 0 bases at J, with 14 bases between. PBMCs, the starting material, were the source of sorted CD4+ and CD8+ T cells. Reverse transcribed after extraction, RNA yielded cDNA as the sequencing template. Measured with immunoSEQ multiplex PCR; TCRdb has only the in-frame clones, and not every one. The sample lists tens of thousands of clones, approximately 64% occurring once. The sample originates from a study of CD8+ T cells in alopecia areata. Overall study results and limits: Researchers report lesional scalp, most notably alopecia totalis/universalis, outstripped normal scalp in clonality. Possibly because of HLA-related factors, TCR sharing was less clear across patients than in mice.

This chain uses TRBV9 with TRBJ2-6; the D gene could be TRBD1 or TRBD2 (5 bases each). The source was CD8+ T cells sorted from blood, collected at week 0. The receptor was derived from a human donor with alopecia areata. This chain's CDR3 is CASSIRDGHSGANVLTF. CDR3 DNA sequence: TGTGCCAGCAGCATCCGGGACGGACACTCTGGGGCCAACGTCCTGACTTTC.